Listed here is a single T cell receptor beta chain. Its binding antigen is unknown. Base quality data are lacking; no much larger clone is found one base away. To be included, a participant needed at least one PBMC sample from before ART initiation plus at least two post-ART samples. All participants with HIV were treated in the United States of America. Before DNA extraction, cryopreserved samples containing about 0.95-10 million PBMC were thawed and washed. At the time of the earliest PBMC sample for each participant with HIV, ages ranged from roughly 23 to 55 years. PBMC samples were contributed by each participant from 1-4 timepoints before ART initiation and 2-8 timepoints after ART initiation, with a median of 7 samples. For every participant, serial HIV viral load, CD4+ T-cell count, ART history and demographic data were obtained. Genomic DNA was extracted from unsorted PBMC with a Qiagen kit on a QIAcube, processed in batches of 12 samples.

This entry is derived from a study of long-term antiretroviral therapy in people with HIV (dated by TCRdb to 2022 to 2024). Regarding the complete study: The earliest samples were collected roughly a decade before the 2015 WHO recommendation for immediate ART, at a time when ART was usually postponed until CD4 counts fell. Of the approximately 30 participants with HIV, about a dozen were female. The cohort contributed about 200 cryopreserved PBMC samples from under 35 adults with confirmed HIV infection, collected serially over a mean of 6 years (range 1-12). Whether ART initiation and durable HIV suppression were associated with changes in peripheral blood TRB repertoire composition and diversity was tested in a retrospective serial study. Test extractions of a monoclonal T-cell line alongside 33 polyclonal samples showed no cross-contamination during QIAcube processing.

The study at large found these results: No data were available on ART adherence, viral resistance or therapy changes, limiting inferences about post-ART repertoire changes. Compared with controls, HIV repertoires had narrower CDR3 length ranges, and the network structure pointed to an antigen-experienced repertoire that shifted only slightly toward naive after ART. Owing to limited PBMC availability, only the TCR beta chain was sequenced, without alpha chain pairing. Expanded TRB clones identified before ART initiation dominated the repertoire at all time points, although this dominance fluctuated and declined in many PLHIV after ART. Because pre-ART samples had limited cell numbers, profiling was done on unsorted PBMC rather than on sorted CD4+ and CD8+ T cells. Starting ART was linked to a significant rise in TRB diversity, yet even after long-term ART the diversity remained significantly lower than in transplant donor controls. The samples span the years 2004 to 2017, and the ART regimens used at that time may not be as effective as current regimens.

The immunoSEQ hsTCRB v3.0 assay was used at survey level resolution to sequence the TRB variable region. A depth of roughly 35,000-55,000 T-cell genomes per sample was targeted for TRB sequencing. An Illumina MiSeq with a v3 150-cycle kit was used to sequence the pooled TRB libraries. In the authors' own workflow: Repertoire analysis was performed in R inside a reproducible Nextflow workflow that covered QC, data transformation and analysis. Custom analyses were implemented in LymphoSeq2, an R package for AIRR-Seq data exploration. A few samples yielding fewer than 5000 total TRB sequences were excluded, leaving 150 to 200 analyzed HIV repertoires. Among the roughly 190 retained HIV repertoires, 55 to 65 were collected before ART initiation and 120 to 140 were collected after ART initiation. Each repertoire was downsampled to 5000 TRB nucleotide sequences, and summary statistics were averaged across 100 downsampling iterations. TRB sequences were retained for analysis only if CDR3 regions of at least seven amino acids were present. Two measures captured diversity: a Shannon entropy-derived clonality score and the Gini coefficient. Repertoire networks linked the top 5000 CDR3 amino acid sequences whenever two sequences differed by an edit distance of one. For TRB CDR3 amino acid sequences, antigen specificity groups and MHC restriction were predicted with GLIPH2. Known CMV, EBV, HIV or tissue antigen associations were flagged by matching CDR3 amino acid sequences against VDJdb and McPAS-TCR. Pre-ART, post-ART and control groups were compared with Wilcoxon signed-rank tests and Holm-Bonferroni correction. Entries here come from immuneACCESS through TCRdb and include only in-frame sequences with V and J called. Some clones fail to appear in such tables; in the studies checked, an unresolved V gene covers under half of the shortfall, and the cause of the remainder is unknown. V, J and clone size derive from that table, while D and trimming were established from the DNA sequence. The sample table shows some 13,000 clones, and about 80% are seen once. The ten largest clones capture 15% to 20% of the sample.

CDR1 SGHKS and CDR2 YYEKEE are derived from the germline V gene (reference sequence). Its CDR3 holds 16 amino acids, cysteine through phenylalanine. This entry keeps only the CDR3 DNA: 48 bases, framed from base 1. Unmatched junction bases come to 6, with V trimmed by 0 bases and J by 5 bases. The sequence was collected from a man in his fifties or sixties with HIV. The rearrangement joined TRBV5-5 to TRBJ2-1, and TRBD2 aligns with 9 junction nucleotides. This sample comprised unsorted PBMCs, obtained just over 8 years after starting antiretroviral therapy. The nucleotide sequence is TGTGCCAGCAGCTTGGCTAGCGGGAAGGTCGACAATGAGCAGTTCTTC. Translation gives CASSLASGKVDNEQFF.